A single sample is the source of the 32 T cell receptor beta chains below, sequenced in a study of identical twins. TCRdb reprocessed the 5' RACE reads with MiXCR, giving one entry per CDR3 protein. The data contain some 230,000 distinct CDR3 sequences, over 5% of them singletons. These data also featured in a second study, about T cells expressing NK-cell markers.

Sequencing used CD8+ T cells sorted from blood. Receptors were obtained from a woman under 30 in good health.

The V and J genes are TRBV12-3 or TRBV12-4 and TRBJ1-2; the match to TRBD1 covers 7 bases. Trimming cost V 5 bases and J 5 bases; bases outside gene matches: 8. This CDR3 contains 14 residues. The CDR3 sequence: CASSETGAGYGYTF. CDR3 sequence (DNA): TGTGCCAGCAGTGAAACAGGGGCAGGGTATGGCTACACCTTC.

This clonotype showed up just a few times. The chain joins TRBV11-2 to TRBJ2-1; 15 bases map to TRBD2. The CDR3 extends over 18 amino acids. V gave up 5 bases and J gave up 7 bases; unmatched junction bases: 12. CDR1 and CDR2 (germline): SGHAT, FQNNGV. CDR3 DNA sequence: TGTGCCAGCAGCATCGGACTAGCGGGGGGGCGGGGAAAAAATGAGCAGTTCTTC. It is translated as CASSIGLAGGRGKNEQFF.

V is TRBV6-1 and J is TRBJ2-3; tentatively, D is TRBD2 (6 bases). With 8 bases removed from V and 0 bases from J, the gap between germline ends came to 15 bases. CDR1 is MNHNS, CDR2 SASEGT, per germline. The CDR3 is made up of 15 amino acids. The CDR3 protein is CASPKAGLSTDTQYF. As DNA, the CDR3 is TGTGCCAGCCCCAAAGCGGGCCTGAGCACAGATACGCAGTATTTT.

This clonotype came up many times. The chain uses TRBV6-1 and TRBJ2-7; D call uncertain. The ends were cut back, 5 bases at V and 6 bases at J, with 23 bases in the middle. The CDR3 is 16 amino acids. Looked up from germline, CDR1 is MNHNS and CDR2 is SASEGT. Here the CDR3 reads CASSTLAARDMLEQYF. DNA of the CDR3: TGTGCCAGCAGTACCCTCGCCGCTCGAGATATGCTCGAGCAGTACTTC.

This clonotype was counted between two and nine times. This rearrangement joins TRBV7-8 to TRBJ1-1; no definite D call. The CDR3 consists of 17 residues. Germline CDR1 is SGHVS and CDR2 is FQNEAQ. V was shortened by 2 bases and J by 1 base, with 17 bases between the two germline ends. CDR3 coding DNA: TGTGCCAGCAGCTTACAAAGTTGGACGTACGGGAACACTGAAGCTTTCTTT. Amino acids: CASSLQSWTYGNTEAFF.

This chain's CDR3 is CASSLYSGIAYEQYF. For the CDR3, the DNA is TGTGCCAGCAGCTTGTACTCGGGTATTGCCTACGAGCAGTACTTC. The V call is TRBV5-5, the J call TRBJ2-7; no clear D. V was trimmed by 1 base and J by 2 bases, leaving 13 bases between them. The germline CDR1 and CDR2 sequences are SGHKS and YYEKEE (reference sequence). The CDR3 has 15 amino acids.

This clonotype was seen repeatedly, ten times or more. The chain recombines TRBV6-1 with TRBJ2-5; TRBD2 matches 11 bases. Germline CDR1 is MNHNS and CDR2 is SASEGT. The V and J ends lost 6 bases and 3 bases, in that order; junction bases with no gene match: 9. This CDR3 is 16 amino acids long. CDR3 protein: CASRTVAGGAEETQYF. The CDR3 nucleotides read TGTGCCAGCAGAACAGTAGCGGGGGGGGCCGAAGAGACCCAGTACTTC.

This clonotype was observed at least ten times. CDR3 loop: CASSLSGGNFYGYTF. DNA for the CDR3: TGTGCCAGCAGTTTGTCAGGGGGAAACTTCTATGGCTACACCTTC. This chain uses TRBV27 with TRBJ1-2; 7 nucleotides agree with TRBD1. There are 15 residues in the CDR3. V lost 3 bases and J lost 4; bases outside the gene matches: 8. Germline V gene data show CDR1 as MNHEY and CDR2 as SMNVEV (reference sequence).

This clonotype was counted ten times or more. The V gene is TRBV3-1, the J gene TRBJ2-7, with D perhaps assigned TRBD1 or TRBD2 (6 bases each). Per germline, CDR1 LGHDT and CDR2 YNNKEL (reference sequence). Trimming cost V 4 bases and J 6 bases, with 13 bases left between them. CDR3 size: 13 residues. The CDR3 loop reads CASSPSGAREQYF. DNA of the CDR3: TGTGCCAGCAGCCCATCGGGGGCGCGCGAGCAGTACTTC.

CDR3 bases: TGTGCCAGCAGCTTAGATCTTCCGGGGGAACCCTACGAGCAGTACTTC. Protein: CASSLDLPGEPYEQYF. The V and J genes are TRBV11-3 and TRBJ2-7, with D possibly TRBD2 on 6 matching bases. V dropped 0 bases and J dropped 2 bases, with 14 bases sitting between them. CDR1 is SGHNT and CDR2 is YENEEA in the germline V gene. This CDR3 is 16 amino acids long.

At least ten counts were recorded for this clonotype. J is TRBJ2-1 and V is TRBV29-1, with 9 bases aligning to TRBD2. CDR3 length: 18 residues. Germline V gene lookup returns CDR1 SQVTM and CDR2 ANQGSEA. V was pared by 4 bases and J by 4 bases, with 17 bases of the junction left unmatched. DNA for the CDR3: TGCAGCGTTGTTGCCGCGCTCCGCGGGGGGGCCTATTACAATGAGCAGTTCTTC. It encodes CSVVAALRGGAYYNEQFF.

This clonotype was recorded at least ten times. The V gene is TRBV29-1, the J gene TRBJ2-3, with D possibly called TRBD1 or TRBD2 (6 bases each). The CDR3 has 12 residues. Germline V lookup: CDR1 SQVTM, CDR2 ANQGSEA. V lost 7 bases, J lost 2 bases, and 10 bases lay in between. In nucleotides, the CDR3 is TGCAGCGCCGGGGGCTTCACAGATACGCAGTATTTT. Encoded protein: CSAGGFTDTQYF.

The V call is TRBV29-1, the J call TRBJ2-2; TRBD1 agrees at 8 bases. The V gene's germline CDR1 is SQVTM and CDR2 ANQGSEA. V shed 6 bases, J shed 0 bases, and the junction held 3 bases outside the gene matches. This CDR3 comprises 14 residues. Here the CDR3 DNA reads TGCAGCGTCGCACAGGGGGCGAACACCGGGGAGCTGTTTTTT. It specifies CSVAQGANTGELFF.

This clonotype was found a few times. An end of the junction does not agree with germline; a read error may underlie this. The rearrangement joins TRBV9 to TRBJ2-5; possible D gene TRBD2, 6 bases. The CDR3 length is 14 residues. CDR1 and CDR2 from the germline V gene are SGDLS and YYNGEE. The CDR3 DNA follows: TGTGCCAGCAGCCCCTCGGGAGCCCAAGGGACCCAGTACTTC. Amino acids: CASSPSGAQGTQYF.

This clonotype was picked up a small number of times. V gene TRBV9 combines with J gene TRBJ2-2; D remains unclear. CDR1 and CDR2 from the germline V gene are SGDLS and YYNGEE. Trimming left V 1 base short and J 0 bases short, with 7 bases between. The CDR3 totals 15 residues. The DNA for the CDR3 is TGTGCCAGCAGCGTATTTTCAGCGAACACCGGGGAGCTGTTTTTT. This encodes CASSVFSANTGELFF.

Only a few counts were recorded for this clonotype. The chain joins TRBV10-3 to TRBJ1-4, with D unresolved. V was pared by 3 bases and J by 7 bases, with 15 bases between. This CDR3 comprises 15 residues. CDR1 and CDR2 from the germline V gene are ENHRY and SYGVKD. CDR3 residues: CAISDPDLLGEKLFF. The CDR3 DNA reads TGTGCCATCAGTGACCCCGATCTCTTGGGTGAAAAACTGTTTTTT.

This clonotype showed up many times. The chain recombines TRBV12-3 or TRBV12-4 with TRBJ2-5; 10 bases match TRBD2. V shed 1 base, J shed 5 bases, and the junction held 4 bases outside the gene matches. The CDR3 is made up of 15 amino acids. In nucleotides, the CDR3 is TGTGCCAGCAGTTTAGAGCGGGGGGGCCGGGAGACCCAGTACTTC. As protein: CASSLERGGRETQYF.

The gene calls are TRBV2 and TRBJ2-3, with D unresolved. This CDR3 contains 14 residues. The V end was cut by 4 bases, the J end by 6 bases, with 14 bases between. CDR1 is SNHLY, CDR2 FYNNEI, per germline. The CDR3 DNA follows: TGTGCCAGCAGTGGGTTCGTCTCCGTCGATACGCAGTATTTT. Amino acids: CASSGFVSVDTQYF.

This clonotype turned up a few times. J is TRBJ2-2 and V is TRBV27; D call uncertain. Germline CDR1 reads MNHEY; CDR2 reads SMNVEV (reference sequence). V lost 4 bases and J lost 9, with 15 bases in between. The CDR3 totals 14 residues. The CDR3 sequence: CASSSGGRLRELFF. The CDR3 DNA sequence: TGTGCCAGCAGTTCAGGTGGAAGACTCCGGGAGCTGTTTTTT.

The sample holds a few counts of this clonotype. The chain has TRBV7-9 and TRBJ2-7; the D is unclear. V lost 5 bases, J lost 1 base, and 9 bases lay in between. Germline V lookup: CDR1 SEHNR, CDR2 FQNEAQ (reference sequence). This CDR3 region has 13 residues. The CDR3 sequence is CASSPLGSYEQYF. The CDR3 nucleotides are TGTGCCAGCAGCCCCTTGGGGTCCTACGAGCAGTACTTC.

This clonotype appeared a few times. The chain couples TRBV19 to TRBJ1-2, with no clear D. Germline CDR1 LNHDA, CDR2 SQIVND (reference sequence). Deletions cut 6 bases from V and 2 bases from J, with 16 bases between. CDR3 length: 15 amino acids. The CDR3 nucleotides read TGTGCCAGTAGCCCAGCTAGGAATCACAACTATGGCTACACCTTC. Translating gives CASSPARNHNYGYTF. Variable domain in full (rest from reference TRBV19 and TRBJ1-2): DGGITQSPKYLFRKEGQNVTLSCEQNLNHDAMYWYRQDPGQGLRLIYYSQIVNDFQKGDIAEGYSVSREKKESFPLTVTSAQKNPTAFYLCASSPARNHNYGYTFGSGTRLTVV.

V and J are TRBV5-1 and TRBJ1-1; D call uncertain. Per the germline V gene, CDR1 is SGHRS and CDR2 is YFSETQ. The CDR3 is 13 amino acids. V shed 6 bases and J shed 3 bases, with 12 bases lying between them. This CDR3 is CASTEYGDTEAFF. DNA of the CDR3: TGCGCCAGCACGGAATACGGAGACACTGAAGCTTTCTTT.

The V and J genes are TRBV6-2 or TRBV6-3 and TRBJ1-5; D call uncertain. Trimming left V 2 bases short and J 7 bases short, with 6 bases between. Germline CDR1 MNHEY, CDR2 SVGEGT. The length of the CDR3 is 12 residues. This chain's CDR3 is CASSYGEQPQHF. Here the CDR3 DNA reads TGTGCCAGCAGTTACGGGGAACAGCCCCAGCATTTT.

At least ten counts were recorded for this clonotype. The chain has TRBV10-3 and TRBJ1-4, with 8 bases lining up with TRBD1. The trim removed 4 bases at V and 2 bases at J, leaving 15 bases unmatched. From germline, CDR1 is ENHRY and CDR2 SYGVKD. This CDR3 has 19 amino acids. The CDR3 region has the DNA TGTGCCATCAGTGCGTCCGACAGGGGAAGAATTGCGACTAATGAAAAACTGTTTTTT. This codes for CAISASDRGRIATNEKLFF.

This clonotype was counted ten times or more. This rearrangement joins TRBV4-1 to TRBJ2-1, with D hard to call. In germline, CDR1 is MGHRA, CDR2 YSYEKL. The CDR3 is 13 amino acids. V was trimmed by 2 bases and J by 7 bases, leaving 9 bases between them. CDR3 in amino acids: CASSQSVRNEQFF. For the CDR3, the DNA is TGCGCCAGCAGCCAAAGTGTTCGTAATGAGCAGTTCTTC.

This clonotype was observed many times. The genes are TRBV7-2 and TRBJ2-1; 9 bases are a match to TRBD2. Germline-derived CDR1 and CDR2 are SGHTA and FQGNSA. V lost 5 bases, J lost 1 base, and 6 bases stayed unmatched. The CDR3 is 16 residues long. DNA of the CDR3: TGTGCCAGCAGCGGGGAAAGCGGGAGGTCCTACAATGAGCAGTTCTTC. Its translation: CASSGESGRSYNEQFF.

This clonotype was counted many times. This chain connects TRBV27 to TRBJ1-4; D call uncertain. The CDR3 is 14 residues long. V was pared by 3 bases and J by 4 bases, with 9 bases between. CDR1 is MNHEY, CDR2 SMNVEV, per germline (reference sequence). The CDR3 DNA reads as TGTGCCAGCAGTTTGCTAGGGTTTAATGAAAAACTGTTTTTT. The encoded protein is CASSLLGFNEKLFF.

This clonotype occurred many times. The genes are TRBV29-1 and TRBJ1-2, with 11 positions matching TRBD1. The CDR3 covers 13 residues. Germline V gives CDR1 SQVTM, CDR2 ANQGSEA. V shed 6 bases and J 6 bases; nucleotides not matched to a gene: 6. CDR3 DNA sequence: TGCAGCGTGCCGGGACAGGGGGTACATGGCTACACCTTC. Protein sequence: CSVPGQGVHGYTF.

The chain links TRBV5-1 to TRBJ2-7, with TRBD1 matching over 12 bases. Trimming took 4 bases from V and 3 from J; bases not matched to a gene: 5. The germline CDR1 and CDR2 sequences are SGHRS and YFSETQ. The CDR3 length is 15 residues. The DNA of the CDR3 is TGCGCCAGCAGCGCAGGGACAGGGGGCGGCTACGAGCAGTACTTC. It yields the protein CASSAGTGGGYEQYF.

The CDR3 protein is CASSTQANYIDRSGYEQYF. The DNA for the CDR3 is TGTGCCAGCAGCACGCAGGCGAATTACATAGACAGGAGCGGCTACGAGCAGTACTTC. The V call is TRBV11-2, the J call TRBJ2-7; a possible D gene is TRBD1 (6 bases). V was trimmed by 5 bases and J by 3 bases, leaving 29 bases between them. The CDR3 sequence is 19 residues long. The V gene's germline CDR1 is SGHAT and CDR2 FQNNGV.

The chain uses TRBV7-9 and TRBJ2-1, with no clear D. Per germline, CDR1 SEHNR and CDR2 FQNEAQ (reference sequence). This CDR3 is built from 13 residues. V lost 4 bases and J 7 bases, leaving 11 bases between the germline ends. The CDR3 DNA is TGTGCCAGCAGCTCGGTCCAAGGGAATGAGCAGTTCTTC. This codes for CASSSVQGNEQFF.

This clonotype has at least ten counts. This chain uses TRBV5-1 with TRBJ2-7; possibly TRBD1 for D (6 bases). The CDR3 totals 14 residues. Trimming removed 2 bases at V and 6 bases at J, with 15 bases between. Germline CDR1 reads SGHRS; CDR2 reads YFSETQ. This CDR3 reads CASSFRQDSIEQYF. The DNA of the CDR3 is TGCGCCAGCAGCTTCCGACAGGACTCGATCGAGCAGTACTTC.